This is a list of T cell receptor beta chains from one sample in a study. Using its own MiXCR run on the RT-PCR reads, TCRdb lists one record per CDR3 protein. The table lists 650,000 to 800,000 distinct CDR3 sequences, 13% to 15% of them singletons. Specimen: memory CD4+ T cells from blood. These receptors came from a female donor in good health, serving as a healthy control. The CDR3 runs from the conserved cysteine through the conserved F or W. A D gene is named only where the DNA matches it firmly. Clone size appears in some rows only: once, few, many, or a class for an expanded clone.

>TRBV27|-|TRBJ1-2|many
CASRLRGNYGYTF
TGTGCCAGCCGCCTCAGGGGAAACTATGGCTACACCTTC
>TRBV6-5|TRBD2|TRBJ2-1|few
CASSYYLAGGNEQFF
TGTGCCAGCAGTTACTACCTAGCGGGCGGCAATGAGCAGTTCTTC
>TRBV7-9|-|TRBJ1-2|-
CASSPREMGYTF
TGTGCCAGCAGCCCGAGGGAAATGGGCTACACCTTC
>TRBV12-3/TRBV12-4|-|TRBJ2-1|many
CASSSAGTGGDEFF
TGTGCCAGCAGTTCCGCCGGGACCGGGGGAGACGAGTTCTTC
>TRBV7-8|-|TRBJ2-1|few
CASSLATASHNEQFF
TGTGCCAGCAGCTTAGCCACGGCTAGCCACAATGAGCAGTTCTTC
>TRBV6-1|TRBD2|TRBJ2-7|-
CASRVILAVSSYEQYF
TGTGCCAGCAGGGTTATTCTAGCGGTGAGCTCCTACGAGCAGTACTTC
>TRBV20-1|-|TRBJ2-2|-
CSARDPWRTGELFF
TGCAGTGCCCGAGACCCCTGGAGGACCGGGGAGCTGTTTTTT
>TRBV24-1|-|TRBJ2-4|-
CATSDGGALAKNIQYF
TGTGCCACCAGTGATGGGGGTGCCCTAGCCAAAAACATTCAGTACTTC
>TRBV20-1|-|TRBJ2-3|many
CSARDHRRPTDTQYF
TGCAGTGCTAGAGATCACCGCAGGCCCACAGATACGCAGTATTTT
>TRBV6-5|-|TRBJ1-6|-
CASRPRPGENSPLHF
TGTGCCAGCAGGCCCAGGCCAGGGGAAAATTCACCCCTCCACTTT
>TRBV6-2/TRBV6-3|TRBD1|TRBJ1-5|-
CASISGQGSTEPQHF
TGTGCCAGCATTTCCGGACAGGGTTCGACAGAGCCCCAGCATTTT
>TRBV5-1|-|TRBJ2-1|-
CASSPTLGPDNEQFF
TGCGCCAGCAGCCCTACCCTAGGACCCGACAATGAGCAGTTCTTC
>TRBV11-2|-|TRBJ1-6|-
CASSLVARNNSPLHF
TGTGCCAGCAGCTTAGTGGCCCGAAATAATTCACCCCTCCACTTT
>TRBV6-2/TRBV6-3|-|TRBJ1-5|few
CASSQRERNQPQHF
TGTGCCAGCAGCCAAAGGGAGAGGAATCAGCCCCAGCATTTT
>TRBV11-2|TRBD2|TRBJ2-2|-
CASRGLAGRGGELFF
TGTGCCAGCAGAGGTCTAGCGGGGCGAGGCGGGGAGCTGTTTTTT
>TRBV11-2|TRBD2|TRBJ2-5|-
CASSLRLAGGNQETQYF
TGTGCCAGCAGCTTGAGACTAGCGGGAGGGAACCAAGAGACCCAGTACTTC
>TRBV20-1|TRBD1|TRBJ2-5|-
CSARAGGEETQYF
TGCAGTGCTAGAGCAGGGGGCGAAGAGACCCAGTACTTC
>TRBV7-6|-|TRBJ2-7|many
CASSFGGTYEQYF
TGTGCCAGCAGCTTTGGGGGGACCTACGAGCAGTACTTC
>TRBV7-2|-|TRBJ2-2|few
CASSLALAPGELFF
TGTGCCAGCAGCTTAGCACTAGCCCCCGGGGAGCTGTTTTTT
>TRBV20-1|TRBD2|TRBJ2-5|many
CSAARGSGGQETQYF
TGCAGTGCCGCGCGAGGTAGCGGGGGCCAAGAGACCCAGTACTTC
>TRBV7-2|TRBD1|TRBJ2-7|few
CASSPQPRDSLQRYEQYF
TGTGCCAGCAGCCCCCAACCCCGGGACAGTCTACAACGCTACGAGCAGTACTTC
>TRBV7-2|TRBD2|TRBJ2-7|-
CASGATSGGSYEQYF
TGTGCCAGCGGGGCAACTAGCGGGGGTTCCTACGAGCAGTACTTC
>TRBV5-1|TRBD2|TRBJ2-4|-
CASSLQGGEQNIQYF
TGCGCCAGCAGCTTGCAGGGAGGGGAGCAAAACATTCAGTACTTC
>TRBV5-1|TRBD2|TRBJ2-1|few
CASSFVAGGDEQFF
TGCGCCAGCAGCTTCGTAGCGGGCGGCGATGAGCAGTTCTTC
>TRBV6-5|-|TRBJ1-1|many
CASRRDSELGEAFF
TGTGCCAGCAGAAGAGACAGTGAACTTGGTGAAGCTTTCTTT
>TRBV12-3/TRBV12-4|TRBD2|TRBJ2-7|few
CASSLSSGAPYEQYF
TGTGCCAGCAGTCTATCTAGCGGGGCCCCCTACGAGCAGTACTTC
>TRBV4-1|-|TRBJ2-7|-
CASSQDRGTWDEQYF
TGCGCCAGCAGCCAAGATAGGGGGACTTGGGATGAGCAGTACTTC
>TRBV4-3|-|TRBJ2-7|many
CASSPQTGPYEQYF
TGCGCCAGCAGCCCCCAGACAGGACCCTACGAGCAGTACTTC
>TRBV20-1|-|TRBJ2-3|-
CSARRGYTDTQYF
TGCAGTGCGAGAAGGGGTTACACAGATACGCAGTATTTT
>TRBV28|-|TRBJ2-3|few
CASSSGQPKDTQYF
TGTGCCAGCAGTTCTGGACAGCCCAAAGATACGCAGTATTTT
>TRBV9|TRBD1|TRBJ1-1|few
CASSDLRDRGAAFF
TGTGCCAGCAGCGATTTAAGGGACAGGGGTGCGGCTTTCTTT
>TRBV5-5|-|TRBJ1-5|few
CASSLEGSSISPQHF
TGTGCCAGCAGCTTGGAAGGGAGTAGCATCAGCCCCCAGCATTTT
>TRBV29-1|-|TRBJ2-3|many
CSVGAGGTDTQYF
TGCAGCGTGGGGGCCGGGGGCACAGATACGCAGTATTTT
>TRBV14|TRBD1|TRBJ2-4|-
CASSQWTGGRGLQYF
TGTGCCAGCAGCCAATGGACAGGGGGCCGGGGCCTTCAGTACTTC
>TRBV5-1|TRBD2|TRBJ2-2|many
CASSLGTSGDTNTGELFF
TGCGCCAGCAGCCTAGGGACTAGCGGGGATACGAACACCGGGGAGCTGTTTTTT
>TRBV28|-|TRBJ2-1|-
CASSFTGMTTNEQFF
TGTGCCAGCAGTTTCACAGGGATGACTACAAATGAGCAGTTCTTC
>TRBV4-3|-|TRBJ2-6|few
CASSPYGRSGANVLTF
TGCGCCAGCAGCCCCTACGGAAGGTCGGGGGCCAACGTCCTGACTTTC
>TRBV5-1|-|TRBJ1-5|few
CASSLEGRFNQPQHF
TGCGCCAGCAGCTTGGAGGGAAGGTTCAATCAGCCCCAGCATTTT
>TRBV9|TRBD1|TRBJ2-7|-
CASSVEDMWRQGIHEQYF
TGTGCCAGCAGCGTAGAAGATATGTGGAGACAGGGGATCCACGAGCAGTACTTC
>TRBV20-1|-|TRBJ1-5|-
CSAHPQIGGSNQPQHF
TGCAGTGCTCACCCACAGATCGGTGGGAGCAATCAGCCCCAGCATTTT
>TRBV5-1|TRBD2|TRBJ2-3|-
CASSLFLAGRGTDTQYF
TGCGCCAGCAGCTTGTTCCTAGCGGGGCGGGGCACAGATACGCAGTATTTT
>TRBV6-5|-|TRBJ1-4|-
CASSYAYLTSHEKLFF
TGTGCCAGCAGTTACGCGTACTTGACCTCGCATGAAAAACTGTTTTTT
>TRBV20-1|-|TRBJ1-2|many
CSAEEIGYTF
TGCAGTGCTGAAGAGATCGGCTACACCTTC
>TRBV20-1|TRBD1|TRBJ2-1|-
CSARSRDRVSQPQFNEQFF
TGCAGTGCTAGGTCCCGGGACAGGGTGTCCCAACCCCAGTTTAATGAGCAGTTCTTC
>TRBV7-2|-|TRBJ2-3|many
CASSLGFSGPTDTQYF
TGTGCCAGCAGCTTAGGGTTCAGCGGCCCCACAGATACGCAGTATTTT
>TRBV5-6|-|TRBJ1-1|few
CASSLVDLSSAGEAFF
TGTGCCAGCAGCTTAGTAGATCTCTCGTCCGCAGGTGAAGCTTTCTTT
>TRBV10-3|-|TRBJ2-3|-
CAIGAVRSQTDTQYF
TGTGCCATCGGGGCGGTGCGGAGTCAGACAGATACGCAGTATTTT
>TRBV12-3/TRBV12-4|-|TRBJ2-3|-
CASSPRTRADTQYF
TGTGCCAGCAGCCCTCGGACAAGGGCAGATACGCAGTATTTT
>TRBV15|-|TRBJ1-1|many
CATSTTHQGNTEAFF
TGTGCCACCAGCACCACCCACCAGGGCAACACTGAAGCTTTCTTT
>TRBV7-3|-|TRBJ2-1|-
CASSLVGGRHEQFF
TGTGCCAGCAGCTTAGTCGGAGGGCGGCATGAGCAGTTCTTC
>TRBV7-8|TRBD2|TRBJ2-5|many
CASSTKLGLAEETQYF
TGTGCCAGCAGTACAAAACTGGGACTAGCGGAAGAGACCCAGTACTTC
>TRBV10-3|-|TRBJ2-7|-
CATAGSAPPEQYF
TGTGCCACCGCCGGGTCAGCACCCCCCGAGCAGTACTTC
>TRBV10-2|-|TRBJ2-2|-
CASSPTGFTNTGELFF
TGCGCCAGCAGCCCAACGGGCTTTACGAACACCGGGGAGCTGTTTTTT